This is a list of T cell receptor beta chains from one sample in a study of CD8 T cells in ankylosing spondylitis. TCRdb re-called the 5' RACE reads with MiXCR, one entry per CDR3 protein. Among approximately 300,000 distinct CDR3 sequences listed, less than 25% were seen once. The sequencing sample was made of blood, either unsorted or a sorted T cell fraction (not recorded which). Every receptor here comes from a female donor with ankylosing spondylitis or in good health (not recorded which). The CDR3 runs from the conserved cysteine through the conserved F or W. D genes are given only for firm matches. A clone size is listed for some rows: how often the clone was seen (once, few, many), or a class if it is expanded.

TRBJ2-5,TRBD1,.,TRBV27,CASSAPGQGAQETQYF,TGTGCCAGCAGTGCGCCGGGACAGGGGGCTCAGGAGACCCAGTACTTC
TRBJ1-5,.,many,TRBV18,CASSPSDGNQPQHF,TGTGCCAGCTCACCATCGGACGGTAATCAGCCCCAGCATTTT
TRBJ1-1,.,.,TRBV12-3/TRBV12-4,CASTLTRGTEAFF,TGTGCCAGCACGTTAACCCGGGGCACTGAAGCTTTCTTT
TRBJ2-7,.,once,TRBV6-1,CASGRRGAGDEQYF,TGTGCCAGCGGCCGGAGGGGGGCCGGGGACGAGCAGTACTTC
TRBJ2-1,TRBD2,few,TRBV24-1,CATRGDSGRSYNEQFF,TGTGCCACCAGAGGGGATAGCGGGAGAAGTTACAATGAGCAGTTCTTC
TRBJ1-6,TRBD1,few,TRBV7-3,CASSTTGRNSPLHF,TGTGCCAGCAGCACGACAGGGAGGAATTCACCCCTCCACTTT
TRBJ1-2,TRBD1,.,TRBV5-6,CASSLVGDRGYGYTF,TGTGCCAGCAGCTTGGTTGGGGACAGAGGCTATGGCTACACCTTC
TRBJ1-5,TRBD1,many,TRBV12-3/TRBV12-4,CASSLQGAYQPQHF,TGTGCCAGCAGTCTACAGGGGGCGTATCAGCCCCAGCATTTT
TRBJ1-1,.,.,TRBV6-5,CASSYGLGGMNTEAFF,TGTGCCAGCAGTTACGGACTGGGTGGCATGAACACTGAAGCTTTCTTT
TRBJ2-1,TRBD2,few,TRBV2,CASSENARLAGGNF,TGTGCCAGCAGCGAGAACGCAAGACTAGCGGGAGGTAATTTC
TRBJ2-7,.,many,TRBV20-1,CSARLRPYEQYF,TGCAGTGCTAGACTCAGACCCTACGAGCAGTACTTC
TRBJ2-1,TRBD1,.,TRBV6-1,CASSRTDRGSGLPFF,TGTGCCAGCAGCCGTACGGACAGGGGGTCCGGTCTCCCGTTCTTC
TRBJ2-6,.,few,TRBV6-5,CASSYFSSGANVLTF,TGTGCCAGCAGTTACTTTTCCTCTGGGGCCAACGTCCTGACTTTC
TRBJ2-1,.,.,TRBV18,CASSSERQFF,TGTGCCAGCTCCTCGGAAAGGCAGTTCTTC
TRBJ2-1,TRBD2,.,TRBV4-2,CASSQDLRAGGYNEQFF,TGTGCCAGCAGCCAAGATCTTCGGGCGGGAGGGTACAATGAGCAGTTCTTC
TRBJ2-1,.,few,TRBV30,CAWSGRARNEQFF,TGTGCCTGGAGTGGGAGGGCACGGAATGAGCAGTTCTTC
TRBJ2-1,TRBD1,.,TRBV27,CASSLRDRTGRVF,TGTGCCAGCAGTTTAAGGGACAGGACAGGTCGGGTCTTC
TRBJ2-3,TRBD2,.,TRBV18,CASSPGTSGIYADTQYF,TGTGCCAGCTCACCAGGGACTAGCGGGATTTATGCAGATACGCAGTATTTT
TRBJ2-3,.,.,TRBV20-1,CSAREGTSQRDTQYF,TGCAGTGCTAGAGAGGGCACTAGCCAAAGGGATACGCAGTATTTT
TRBJ2-1,TRBD2,few,TRBV24-1,CATSDLAGGPDEQFF,TGTGCCACCAGTGACTTAGCGGGAGGGCCGGACGAGCAGTTCTTC
TRBJ2-3,TRBD2,.,TRBV20-1,CSARLAGRTDTQYF,TGCAGTGCTCGACTAGCGGGACGCACAGATACGCAGTATTTT
TRBJ2-1,.,many,TRBV12-3/TRBV12-4,CASSLMIREIFHNEQFF,TGTGCCAGCAGTTTAATGATCCGGGAGATCTTTCACAATGAGCAGTTCTTC
TRBJ2-7,.,.,TRBV7-2,CASSLSTEQYF,TGTGCCAGCAGCTTATCCACCGAGCAGTACTTC
TRBJ2-6,.,few,TRBV7-9,CASSPGEAGANVLTF,TGTGCCAGCAGCCCCGGGGAGGCTGGGGCCAACGTCCTGACTTTC
TRBJ2-7,.,few,TRBV27,CASSSVGISYEQYF,TGTGCCAGCAGTTCCGTAGGTATCTCCTACGAGCAGTACTTC
TRBJ1-1,.,many,TRBV12-3/TRBV12-4,CASSFSLNTEAFF,TGTGCCAGCAGTTTTAGTCTGAACACTGAAGCTTTCTTT
TRBJ2-1,TRBD2,many,TRBV7-8,CASSLASGRAKADEQFF,TGTGCCAGCAGCTTAGCTAGCGGGAGGGCCAAGGCGGATGAGCAGTTCTTC
TRBJ2-2,.,.,TRBV9,CASSVLSGRAEGRTGELFF,TGTGCCAGCAGCGTCCTTAGCGGAAGGGCGGAGGGAAGGACCGGGGAGCTGTTTTTT
TRBJ2-5,TRBD1,.,TRBV12-3/TRBV12-4,CASSSTGVLRETQYF,TGTGCCAGCAGTTCGACAGGGGTTCTTCGAGAGACCCAGTACTTC
TRBJ1-4,.,.,TRBV29-1,CSVRRGEEKLFF,TGCAGCGTTAGGAGGGGTGAAGAAAAACTGTTTTTT
TRBJ2-1,.,few,TRBV4-3,CASSLERASYNEQFF,TGCGCCAGCAGCCTCGAGCGGGCGAGTTACAATGAGCAGTTCTTC
TRBJ1-2,.,.,TRBV6-5,CASSSTDGSLTYGYTF,TGTGCCAGCAGTTCCACCGACGGGTCGCTCACCTATGGCTACACCTTC
TRBJ1-2,.,few,TRBV10-3,CAISESEFLYTF,TGTGCCATCAGTGAGTCCGAGTTCCTCTACACCTTC
TRBJ2-7,TRBD1,many,TRBV20-1,CSADPRDRGRGEQYF,TGCAGTGCCGACCCCCGGGACAGGGGGCGAGGGGAGCAGTACTTC
TRBJ2-1,TRBD1,few,TRBV6-5,CASSYSRTGNEQFF,TGTGCCAGCAGTTATTCGCGGACAGGGAATGAGCAGTTCTTC
TRBJ1-2,.,.,TRBV19,CASSIPQGRGYTF,TGTGCCAGTAGTATCCCTCAGGGGAGAGGCTACACCTTC
TRBJ1-5,.,few,TRBV15,CATSRIRQGNQPQHF,TGTGCCACCAGCAGAATTCGACAGGGCAATCAGCCCCAGCATTTT
TRBJ1-1,.,.,TRBV7-9,CASIFEGMNTEAFF,TGTGCCAGCATCTTCGAGGGAATGAACACTGAAGCTTTCTTT
TRBJ2-3,.,many,TRBV20-1,CSARESGYTDTQYF,TGCAGTGCTAGAGAAAGCGGATACACAGATACGCAGTATTTT
TRBJ2-4,.,.,TRBV20-1,CSASVEDIQYF,TGCAGTGCTAGCGTCGAGGACATTCAGTACTTC
TRBJ2-7,TRBD1,.,TRBV7-9,CASSLRGQGYEQYF,TGTGCCAGCAGCCTAAGGGGACAGGGTTACGAGCAGTACTTC